The present entry profiles one TCR beta chain with its context. The antigen remains undetermined. This specimen comes from a study of cytomegalovirus exposure and HLA in healthy donors. Study background: The study placed 80% to 90% of its 350 to 450 genotyped donors in the Caucasian-associated ancestry cluster. Study-wide results and limits: Later analysis placed DRB1 highest and HLA-C lowest in TCR association rates, which differed by HLA locus. With later analysis, a missense DCLRE1C variant became linked to TCR beta V- and J-gene trimming. In a later analysis, most CMV-associated TCR beta chains appeared HLA-restricted.

The CDR3 runs to 15 residues. The V gene end was trimmed by 5 bases and the J gene end by 2 bases; junction bases not matched to a gene: 8. CDR1 and CDR2 from the germline V gene are SGHTA and FQGNSA. The primer mix had 60 Vbeta and 13 Jbeta primers. Sequencing used immunoSEQ multiplex PCR; TCRdb keeps in-frame clones, though not all of them. This table lists 190,000 or so clones. The genes are TRBV7-2 and TRBJ2-5; 7 bases agree with TRBD2. The origin of this receptor is a boy under 18 in good health and CMV-seronegative. The sample comprised PBMCs. This CDR3 reads CASSLGRVSQETQYF. The CDR3 DNA sequence: TGTGCCAGCAGCCTAGGGAGGGTCAGTCAAGAGACCCAGTACTTC. The variable domain in full, with the rest retrieved from reference TRBV7-2 and TRBJ2-5, is GAGVSQSPSNKVTEKGKDVELRCDPISGHTALYWYRQSLGQGLEFLIYFQGNSAPDKSGLPSDRFSAERTGGSVSTLTIQRTQQEDSAVYLCASSLGRVSQETQYFGPGTRLLVL.